This T cell receptor beta chain was observed in a study of control samples from healthy donors and cancer patients. Assay used: immunoSEQ multiplex PCR; TCRdb lists only in-frame clones, some missing. The sample consists of around 170,000 clones, 70% to 90% of them appearing once. The V segment lost 6 bases and the J segment 7 bases; nucleotides outside the gene matches: 7. The CDR3 consists of 13 residues. Germline V CDR1 and CDR2: MGHDK, SYGVNS. The chain carries TRBV25-1 and TRBJ1-2, with 8 bases matching TRBD1. The sample was blood. This receptor was identified in a woman in her thirties in good health. CDR3 sequence reads: CASSLTGEGGYTF. CDR3 nucleotides: TGTGCCAGCAGCCTGACAGGGGAGGGTGGCTACACCTTC.